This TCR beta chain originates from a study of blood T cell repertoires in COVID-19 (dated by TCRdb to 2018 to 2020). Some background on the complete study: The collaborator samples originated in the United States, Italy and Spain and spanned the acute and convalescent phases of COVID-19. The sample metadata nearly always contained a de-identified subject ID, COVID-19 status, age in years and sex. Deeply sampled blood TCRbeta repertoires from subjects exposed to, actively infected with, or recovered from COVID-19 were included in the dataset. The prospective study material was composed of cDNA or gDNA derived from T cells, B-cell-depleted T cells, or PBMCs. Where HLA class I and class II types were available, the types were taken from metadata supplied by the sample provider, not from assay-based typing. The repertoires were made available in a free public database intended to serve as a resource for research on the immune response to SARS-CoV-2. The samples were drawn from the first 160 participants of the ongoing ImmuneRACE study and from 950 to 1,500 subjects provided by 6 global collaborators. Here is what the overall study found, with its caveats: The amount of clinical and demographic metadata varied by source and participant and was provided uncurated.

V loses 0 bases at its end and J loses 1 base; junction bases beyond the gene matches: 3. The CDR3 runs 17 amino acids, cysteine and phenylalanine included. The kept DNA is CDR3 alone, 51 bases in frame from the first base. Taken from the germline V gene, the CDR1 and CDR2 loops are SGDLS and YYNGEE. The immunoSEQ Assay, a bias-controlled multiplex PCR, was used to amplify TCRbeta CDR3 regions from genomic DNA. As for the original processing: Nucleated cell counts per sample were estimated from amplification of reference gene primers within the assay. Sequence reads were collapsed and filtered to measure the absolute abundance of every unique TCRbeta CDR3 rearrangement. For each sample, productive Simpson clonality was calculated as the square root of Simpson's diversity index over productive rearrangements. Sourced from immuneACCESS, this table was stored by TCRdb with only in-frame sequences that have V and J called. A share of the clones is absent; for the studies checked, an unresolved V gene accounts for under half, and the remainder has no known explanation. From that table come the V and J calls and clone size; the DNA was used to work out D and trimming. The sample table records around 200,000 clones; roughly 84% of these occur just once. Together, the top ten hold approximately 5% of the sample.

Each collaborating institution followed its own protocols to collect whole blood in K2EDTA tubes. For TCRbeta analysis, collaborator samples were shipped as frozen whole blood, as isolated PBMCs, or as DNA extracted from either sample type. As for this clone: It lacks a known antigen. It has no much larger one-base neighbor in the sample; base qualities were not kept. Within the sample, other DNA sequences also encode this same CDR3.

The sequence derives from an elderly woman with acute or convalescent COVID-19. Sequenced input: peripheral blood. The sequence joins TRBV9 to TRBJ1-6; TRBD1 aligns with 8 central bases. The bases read TGTGCCAGCAGCGTAGGACAGGGGAGGTCCTATAATTCACCCCTCCACTTT. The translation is CASSVGQGRSYNSPLHF. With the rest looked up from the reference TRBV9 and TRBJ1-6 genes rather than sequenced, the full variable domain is DSGVTQTPKHLITATGQRVTLRCSPRSGDLSVYWYQQSLDQGLQFLIQYYNGEERAKGNILERFSAQQFPDLHSELNLSSLELGDSALYFCASSVGQGRSYNSPLHFGNGTRLTVT.